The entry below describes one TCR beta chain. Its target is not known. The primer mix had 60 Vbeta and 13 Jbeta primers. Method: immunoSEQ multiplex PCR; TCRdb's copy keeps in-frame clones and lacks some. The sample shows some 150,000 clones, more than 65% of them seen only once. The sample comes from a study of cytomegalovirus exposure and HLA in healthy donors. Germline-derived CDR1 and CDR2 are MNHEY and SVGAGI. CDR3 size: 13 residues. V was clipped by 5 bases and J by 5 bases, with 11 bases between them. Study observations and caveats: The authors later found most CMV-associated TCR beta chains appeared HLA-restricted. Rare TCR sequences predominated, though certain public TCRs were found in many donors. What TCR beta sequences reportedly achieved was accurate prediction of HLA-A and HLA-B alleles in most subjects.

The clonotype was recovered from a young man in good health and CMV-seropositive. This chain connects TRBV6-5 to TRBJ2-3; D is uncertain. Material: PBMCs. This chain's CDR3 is CASSRIPGDTQYF. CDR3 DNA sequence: TGTGCCAGCAGTCGTATACCCGGAGATACGCAGTATTTT.